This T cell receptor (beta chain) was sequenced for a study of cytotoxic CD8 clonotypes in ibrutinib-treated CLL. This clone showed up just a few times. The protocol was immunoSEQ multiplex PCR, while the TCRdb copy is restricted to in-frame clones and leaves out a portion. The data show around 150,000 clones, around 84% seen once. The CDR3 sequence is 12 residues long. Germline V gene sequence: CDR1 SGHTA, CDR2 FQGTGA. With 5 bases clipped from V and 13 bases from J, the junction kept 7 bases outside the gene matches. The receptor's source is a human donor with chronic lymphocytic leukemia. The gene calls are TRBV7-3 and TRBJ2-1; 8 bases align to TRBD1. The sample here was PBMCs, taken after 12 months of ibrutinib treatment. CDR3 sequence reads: CASSPRGTGQFF. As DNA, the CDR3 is TGTGCCAGCAGCCCCCGGGGGACAGGTCAGTTCTTC.